The clone carrying this T cell receptor (beta chain) occurred once. The data were taken from a study of control samples from healthy donors and cancer patients. Method: immunoSEQ multiplex PCR; TCRdb's copy keeps in-frame clones and lacks some. The data show over 100,000 clones, 92% seen once. This CDR3 is built from 13 residues. Germline CDR1 is SQVTM and CDR2 is ANQGSEA. Trimming cost V 6 bases and J 0 bases, with 12 bases left between them. Sequencing used blood. This TCR was recovered from a woman aged 18-35 years in good health. This chain connects TRBV29-1 to TRBJ2-7, with a tentative D call TRBD1 (5 bases). The CDR3 DNA reads TGCAGCGTCGTCAGGGATCCCTCCTACGAGCAGTACTTC. This sequence encodes CSVVRDPSYEQYF.